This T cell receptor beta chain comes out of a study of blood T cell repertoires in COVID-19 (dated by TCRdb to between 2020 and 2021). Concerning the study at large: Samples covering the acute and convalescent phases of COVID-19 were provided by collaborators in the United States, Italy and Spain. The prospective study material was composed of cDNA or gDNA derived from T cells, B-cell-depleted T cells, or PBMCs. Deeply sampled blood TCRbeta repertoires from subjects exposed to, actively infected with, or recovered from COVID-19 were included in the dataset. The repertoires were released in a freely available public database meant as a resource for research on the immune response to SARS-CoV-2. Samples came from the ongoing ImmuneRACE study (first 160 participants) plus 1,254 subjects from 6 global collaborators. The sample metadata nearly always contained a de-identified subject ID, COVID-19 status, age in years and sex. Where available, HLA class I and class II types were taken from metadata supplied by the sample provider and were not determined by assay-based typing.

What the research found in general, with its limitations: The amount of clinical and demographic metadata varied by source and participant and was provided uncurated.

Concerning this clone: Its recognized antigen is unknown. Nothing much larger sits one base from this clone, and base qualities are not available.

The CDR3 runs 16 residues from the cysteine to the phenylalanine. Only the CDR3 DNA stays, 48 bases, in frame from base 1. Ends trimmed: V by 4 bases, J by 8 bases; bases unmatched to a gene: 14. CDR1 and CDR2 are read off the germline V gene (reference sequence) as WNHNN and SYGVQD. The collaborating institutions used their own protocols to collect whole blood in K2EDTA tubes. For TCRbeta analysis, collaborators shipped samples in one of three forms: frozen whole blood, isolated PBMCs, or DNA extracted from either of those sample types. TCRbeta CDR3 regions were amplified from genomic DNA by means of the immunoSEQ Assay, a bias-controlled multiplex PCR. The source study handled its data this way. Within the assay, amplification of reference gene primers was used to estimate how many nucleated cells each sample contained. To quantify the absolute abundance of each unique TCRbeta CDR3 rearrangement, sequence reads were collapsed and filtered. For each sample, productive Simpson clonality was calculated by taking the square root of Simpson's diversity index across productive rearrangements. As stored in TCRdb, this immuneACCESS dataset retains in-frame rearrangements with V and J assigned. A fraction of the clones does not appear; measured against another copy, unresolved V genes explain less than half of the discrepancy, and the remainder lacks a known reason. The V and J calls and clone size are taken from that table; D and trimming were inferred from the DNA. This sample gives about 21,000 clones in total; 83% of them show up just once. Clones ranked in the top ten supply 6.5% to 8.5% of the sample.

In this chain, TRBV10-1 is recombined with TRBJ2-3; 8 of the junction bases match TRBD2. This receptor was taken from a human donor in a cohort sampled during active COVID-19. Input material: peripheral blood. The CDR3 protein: CASSGGERGKVGTQYF. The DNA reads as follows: TGCGCCAGCAGTGGAGGAGAGCGGGGGAAAGTGGGTACGCAGTATTTT.